The rows below give T cell receptor beta chains drawn from one sample of a study of blood T cell repertoires in COVID-19. Produced via immunoSEQ multiplex PCR; TCRdb's table is partial and in-frame only. The data contain some 190,000 clones, approximately 84% of them singletons. Sequencing used PBMCs or T cells enriched from blood (not recorded which). The receptors come from a woman in her twenties or thirties who had recovered from COVID-19. Each CDR3 is given with its conserved first and last residue. Fields, in order: V gene, J gene, clone size, D gene, CDR3 DNA, CDR3 protein. A D gene is named only where the DNA matches it firmly. For some rows the clone size is stated as once, few or many, or as a class when expanded; others skip it.

>TRBV15|TRBJ2-5|.|TRBD2
TGTGCCACCGCCTCCCCAGCCCTTAGCGGGGGGGGCGGGGAGACCCAGTACTTC
CATASPALSGGGGETQYF
>TRBV4-2|TRBJ2-5|.|TRBD2
TGTGCCAGCAGCCACGTAGCGGGAGGGCCCTCGGAGGAGACCCAGTACTTC
CASSHVAGGPSEETQYF
>TRBV7-2|TRBJ2-5|.|.
TGTGCCAGCAGCGCCGGGGGGACCCAGTACTTC
CASSAGGTQYF
>TRBV30|TRBJ2-1|.|.
TGTGCCTGGAAGGGGCCCAATGAGCAGTTCTTC
CAWKGPNEQFF
>TRBV19|TRBJ1-2|.|.
TGTGCCAGTCTAGGAACGCGGGGGTTTAACTATGGCTACACCTTC
CASLGTRGFNYGYTF
>TRBV7-3|TRBJ1-1|.|TRBD1
TGTGCCAGCAGATCCCTGGGACAGGCCAACACTGAAGCTTTCTTT
CASRSLGQANTEAFF
>TRBV7-9|TRBJ2-2|.|TRBD1
TGTGCCAGCAGCCTGGACAGGGGGCGTATCACCGGGGAGCTGTTTTTT
CASSLDRGRITGELFF
>TRBV7-8|TRBJ1-1|.|.
TGTGCCAGCAGCCCTACCAGGGTAGGGAACACTGAAGCTTTCTTT
CASSPTRVGNTEAFF
>TRBV7-9|TRBJ1-1|many|.
TGTGCCAGCAGCACCCCAGGGTGGAACACTGAAGCTTTCTTT
CASSTPGWNTEAFF
>TRBV5-8|TRBJ1-1|.|.
TGTGCCAGCAGCTCTCGGGGGGTAAGGAACACTGAAGCTTTCTTT
CASSSRGVRNTEAFF
>TRBV7-9|TRBJ1-5|.|.
TGTGCCAGCAGCTTAGCCCTCGGACTCCACAATCAGCCCCAGCATTTT
CASSLALGLHNQPQHF
>TRBV7-9|TRBJ1-2|.|TRBD1
TGTGCCAGCAGCTTAGGAGGGACAGGGGGACGAGATGGCTACACCTTC
CASSLGGTGGRDGYTF
>TRBV28|TRBJ2-3|.|.
TGTGCCAGCAGTTTAACGGTCAGGGTGCAGTATTTT
CASSLTVRVQYF
>TRBV9|TRBJ1-2|.|TRBD1
TGTGCCAGCAGCGCCAGACAGGGAGCTAACTATGGCTACACCTTC
CASSARQGANYGYTF
>TRBV5-6|TRBJ2-7|.|TRBD2
TGTGCCAGCAGCCCCCTGGCGGGAGGGCCTTACGAGCAGTACTTC
CASSPLAGGPYEQYF
>TRBV9|TRBJ2-5|.|.
TGTGCCAGCAGCGTAGCCCAATCAGAGACCCAGTACTTC
CASSVAQSETQYF
>TRBV6-5|TRBJ2-3|.|TRBD2
TGTGCCAGCAGCCTCGGGAGGAGCACAGATACGCAGTATTTT
CASSLGRSTDTQYF
>TRBV18|TRBJ2-2|.|.
TGTGCCAGCTCCCACAAACCTGGCACCGGGGAGCTGTTTTTT
CASSHKPGTGELFF
>TRBV7-3|TRBJ2-5|.|.
TGTGCCAGCAGCTTAAGGGGCCTAGCGCTTCGGGAGACCCAGTACTTC
CASSLRGLALRETQYF
>TRBV30|TRBJ2-3|.|TRBD2
TGTGCCTGGAACCCCTTGCTAGCGGGGGTTAGCACAGATACGCAGTATTTT
CAWNPLLAGVSTDTQYF
>TRBV7-2|TRBJ2-1|.|TRBD1
TGTGCCAGCAGCTTAGAGTTAGGGGACAGGGGAGGGAATGAGCAGTTCTTC
CASSLELGDRGGNEQFF
>TRBV7-8|TRBJ2-3|.|.
TGTGCCAGCTCGACAGGTAGCACAGATACGCAGTATTTT
CASSTGSTDTQYF
>TRBV7-2|TRBJ1-5|.|.
TGTGCCAGCAGCCCCCCGGGGGGGGTTAGCAATCAGCCCCAGCATTTT
CASSPPGGVSNQPQHF
>TRBV5-6|TRBJ2-1|once|.
TGTGCCAGCAGCTTGGACAGTTACAATGAGCAGTTCTTC
CASSLDSYNEQFF
>TRBV5-1|TRBJ2-1|.|TRBD2
TGCGCCAGCAGCCCTGGTTGGCTAGCGGGGGGGAATGAGCAGTTCTTC
CASSPGWLAGGNEQFF
>TRBV13|TRBJ1-1|once|.
TGTGCCAGCAGCTTAGGCGGTGCGCGGATAGAAACTGAAGCTTTCTTT
CASSLGGARIETEAFF
>TRBV6-6|TRBJ2-7|few|TRBD1
TGTGCCAGCAGTCAACGGTGGCGACAGGGGAGCGGCTCCTACGAGCAGTACTTC
CASSQRWRQGSGSYEQYF
>TRBV5-1|TRBJ1-1|.|TRBD1
TGCGCCAGCAGCCCCCGGACAGGGGGCACGAGGACTGAAGCTTTCTTT
CASSPRTGGTRTEAFF
>TRBV5-4|TRBJ2-5|.|.
TGTGCCAGCCTACTTCGGGGGCAAGAGACCCAGTACTTC
CASLLRGQETQYF
>TRBV12-5|TRBJ2-2|few|.
TGTGCTAGTGGTCGGACAGTAGGTGACACCGGGGAGCTGTTTTTT
CASGRTVGDTGELFF
>TRBV5-8|TRBJ1-5|.|.
TGTGCCAGCAGCTTTTTACCCCAGCATTTT
CASSFLPQHF
>TRBV19|TRBJ1-1|.|.
TGTGCCAGTAGTATAGGGGGGGTATCTGAAGCTTTCTTT
CASSIGGVSEAFF
>TRBV18|TRBJ2-1|.|.
TGTGCCAGCTCACCGTTGCGGGACTACAATGAGCAGTTCTTC
CASSPLRDYNEQFF
>TRBV7-2|TRBJ2-4|many|TRBD1
TGTGCCAGCAGCCCAATCGGGACAGGTCCAAAAAACATTCAGTACTTC
CASSPIGTGPKNIQYF
>TRBV11-3|TRBJ2-3|.|.
TGTGCCAGCAGCTTCGCCGGAGGGGGGGCAGGCACAGATACGCAGTATTTT
CASSFAGGGAGTDTQYF
>TRBV3-1/TRBV3-2|TRBJ2-3|.|.
TGTGCCAGCAGCCAAGATCCCGAGCCCGGGGCAGATACGCAGTATTTT
CASSQDPEPGADTQYF
>TRBV5-1|TRBJ1-3|.|.
TGCGCCAGCACCTTGGGCGCAACCTCTGGAAACACCATATATTTT
CASTLGATSGNTIYF
>TRBV15|TRBJ2-5|.|.
TGTGCCACCAGCAGAGCACAAGAGACCCAGTACTTC
CATSRAQETQYF
>TRBV19|TRBJ2-1|.|TRBD2
TGTGCCAGTAGCAGCGGGCTAGCGGGCCCCAGCTCCTACAATGAGCAGTTCTTC
CASSSGLAGPSSYNEQFF
>TRBV27|TRBJ2-1|.|TRBD2
TGTGCCAGCAGTTTATTGGACGGGAGGGCCAACAATGAGCAGTTCTTC
CASSLLDGRANNEQFF
>TRBV28|TRBJ2-1|once|.
TGTGCCAGCAGTTTTCCCGGGGCGGGGTATTCCGGTGAGCAGTTCTTC
CASSFPGAGYSGEQFF
>TRBV5-5|TRBJ1-2|.|.
TGTGCCAGCAGCTTGGATGGCCCCGGAGGTTTCGCCTTC
CASSLDGPGGFAF
>TRBV21-1|TRBJ1-2|.|.
TGTGCCAGCAGCAAAGCCGCCCAGGGATTCTATGGCTACACCTTC
CASSKAAQGFYGYTF
>TRBV6-5|TRBJ1-1|.|.
TGTGCCAGCACCCCCGGGGGGAAGTACACTGAAGCTTTCTTT
CASTPGGKYTEAFF
>TRBV7-2|TRBJ1-5|.|TRBD1
TGTGCCAGCAGCTCCCAGGGGGGAGGTCAGCCCCAGCATTTT
CASSSQGGGQPQHF